This TCR beta chain derives from a study of T-cell reconstitution after alpha-beta-depleted transplantation in children. The V and J ends lost 4 bases and 0 bases, in that order; junction bases with no gene match: 8. This CDR3 has 16 amino acids. Per germline, CDR1 SGHKS and CDR2 YYEKEE (reference sequence). The authors prepared the TCRbeta library with unique molecular identifiers. In TCRdb, the PCR reads were re-called with MiXCR into one record per CDR3 protein. Among over 550,000 distinct CDR3 sequences listed, about 10% were seen once. This clonotype was recorded a few times. The rearrangement joins TRBV5-5 to TRBJ2-7, with TRBD2 matching 9 bases. The specimen comprised PBMCs from the stem cell graft donor, sampled from the stem cell graft. This sequence was found in a human donor who donated a stem cell graft to a child with acute myeloid leukemia. The CDR3 sequence: CASSPLSSGISYEQYF. The CDR3 nucleotides read TGTGCCAGCAGCCCCCTTTCTAGCGGGATCTCCTACGAGCAGTACTTC.